The 15 T cell receptor beta chains given below trace back to one sample, sequenced in a study of T-cell reconstitution after alpha-beta-depleted transplantation in children. The library targeted TCRbeta and was prepared with unique molecular identifiers. TCRdb independently ran MiXCR on the PCR reads; one entry per CDR3 protein. The table shows about 500,000 distinct CDR3 sequences, with 32% occurring only once. The sample consisted of PBMCs from the stem cell graft donor, taken from the stem cell graft. All receptors come from a human donor who donated a stem cell graft to a child with aplastic anemia.

The chain combines TRBV6-1 with TRBJ2-7; D ambiguous. Looked up from germline, CDR1 is MNHNS and CDR2 is SASEGT. Trimming removed 1 base at V and 5 bases at J, with 12 bases between. The CDR3 has 14 residues. CDR3 sequence (DNA): TGTGCCAGCAGTGAAGTCCGAGCAGCTGACGAGCAGTACGTC. Amino acids: CASSEVRAADEQYV.

This chain connects TRBV6-2 or TRBV6-3 to TRBJ2-7; D is ambiguous. The V gene lost 0 bases and the J gene lost 8 bases, with 11 bases spanning the gap. CDR3 length equals 13 residues. Germline CDR1 and CDR2: MNHEY and SVGEGT. In DNA form, the CDR3 reads TGTGCCAGCAGTTACTCGTCTCCGACGAAGCAGTACTTC. It translates to CASSYSSPTKQYF.

The DNA for the CDR3 is TGTGCCAGCAGTTTATCAGGGGTTGAAAAACTGTTTTTT. Its protein product is CASSLSGVEKLFF. The chain couples TRBV27 to TRBJ1-4, with D tentatively TRBD1 (5 bases). Germline CDR1 and CDR2: MNHEY and SMNVEV (reference sequence). V lost 0 bases to trimming and J lost 7 bases, with 6 bases between them. This CDR3 region has 13 residues.

The chain employs TRBV10-2 and TRBJ2-1; D gene unclear. V gave up 10 bases and J gave up 6 bases, with 13 bases separating them. Germline loops: CDR1 WSHSY, CDR2 SAAADI. CDR3 size: 12 residues. This CDR3 is CATSYDSNEQFF. In DNA form, the CDR3 reads TGCGCCACCTCTTATGATTCCAATGAGCAGTTCTTC.

The sample holds a few counts of this clonotype. V usage is TRBV29-1 and J usage is TRBJ1-1, with D hard to call. CDR1 SQVTM and CDR2 ANQGSEA come from the germline V gene. The CDR3 length is 13 residues. V was cut by 4 bases and J by 2 bases, with 11 bases left in between. The chain's CDR3 is CSVAAWTNTEAFF. CDR3 nucleotides: TGCAGCGTTGCGGCGTGGACTAACACTGAAGCTTTCTTT.

This clonotype was seen a handful of times. V is TRBV12-3 or TRBV12-4 and J is TRBJ1-5; 11 bases align to TRBD1. Germline trimming cut 5 bases from V and 2 bases from J; bases unmatched to any gene: 5. The CDR3 totals 16 residues. As DNA, the CDR3 is TGTGCCAGCAGTCCCGGACAGGGGGCCCGCAATCAGCCCCAGCATTTT. Its protein is CASSPGQGARNQPQHF.

V and J are TRBV6-2 or TRBV6-3 and TRBJ2-7, with 13 bases that match TRBD2. Germline values: CDR1 MNHEY, CDR2 SVGEGT. There are 16 residues in the CDR3. The trim removed 2 bases at V and 8 bases at J, leaving 9 bases unmatched. The CDR3 nucleotides read TGTGCCAGCAGTTACGGGACTAGCGGGGCCAACCCCAAGCAGTACGTC. The encoded protein is CASSYGTSGANPKQYV.

This clonotype was counted between two and nine times. This chain connects TRBV12-3 or TRBV12-4 to TRBJ1-6, with a tentative D call TRBD1 (5 bases). CDR3 length equals 14 residues. Trimming left V 3 bases short and J 10 bases short, with 13 bases between. CDR3 residues: CASSLGGGRSPLHF. The CDR3, as DNA: TGTGCCAGCAGTTTGGGGGGAGGAAGGTCACCCCTCCACTTT.

Only one count was recorded for this clonotype. The chain is built from TRBV28 and TRBJ2-4; 15 bases map to TRBD2. Trimming took 5 bases from V and 8 from J; bases not matched to a gene: 4. The CDR3 sequence is 15 residues long. CDR1 and CDR2 from the germline V gene are MDHEN and SYDVKM. The CDR3 is CASSLGLAGGDIQYF. In DNA, the CDR3 is TGTGCCAGCAGTCTCGGACTAGCGGGAGGGGACATTCAGTACTTC. The full variable domain, with the rest looked up from reference TRBV28 and TRBJ2-4, is DVKVTQSSRYLVKRTGEKVFLECVQDMDHENMFWYRQDPGLGLRLIYFSYDVKMKEKGDIPEGYSVSREKKERFSLILESASTNQTSMYLCASSLGLAGGDIQYFGAGTRLSVL.

The chain is built from TRBV15 and TRBJ2-7, with TRBD2 matching 7 bases. Looked up from germline, CDR1 is LNHNV and CDR2 is YYDKDF (reference sequence). With V trimmed by 4 bases and J by 3 bases, 6 bases remained unmatched. The CDR3 has 14 residues. The CDR3 DNA sequence: TGTGCCACCAGCAACCCGGGAGGAGGCTACGAGCAGTACTTC. Translation: CATSNPGGGYEQYF.

The CDR3 is CSVRIGTGVSETQYF. The CDR3 DNA reads TGCAGCGTCCGCATAGGGACAGGGGTGTCAGAGACCCAGTACTTC. The genes are TRBV29-1 and TRBJ2-5, with 10 bases identical to TRBD1. CDR3 length: 15 amino acids. V dropped 6 bases and J dropped 4; count of bases not matched to a gene: 11. The germline gives CDR1 SQVTM, CDR2 ANQGSEA.

The chain uses TRBV20-1 and TRBJ1-5; no firm D call. The CDR3 consists of 14 residues. The germline V gene has CDR1 DFQATT and CDR2 SNEGSKA (reference sequence). V lost 1 base and J lost 5, with 12 bases in between. The CDR3 DNA is TGCAGTGCTAGAGCCTACGACGGGGATCAGCCCCAGCATTTT. Its protein product is CSARAYDGDQPQHF.

This chain connects TRBV12-3 or TRBV12-4 to TRBJ2-1; 10 bases match TRBD2. The CDR3 loop spans 15 amino acids. The junction had 8 bases not matched to a gene; V was cut back by 5 bases and J by 7 bases. CDR3 sequence reads: CASSLLAGVKNEQFF. The CDR3 DNA sequence: TGTGCCAGCAGTCTCCTAGCGGGAGTGAAGAATGAGCAGTTCTTC.

CDR3 region: CASSKGPLAGDTDTQYF. The CDR3 region has the DNA TGTGCCAGCAGCAAAGGCCCACTAGCGGGAGACACAGATACGCAGTATTTT. The V gene is TRBV5-5, the J gene TRBJ2-3, with 11 positions matching TRBD2. This CDR3 is 17 amino acids long. After removal of 4 bases from V and 2 bases from J, the junction contained 9 bases not matched to a gene. Looked up from germline, CDR1 is SGHKS and CDR2 is YYEKEE (reference sequence).

V is TRBV5-1 and J is TRBJ2-3; D possibly uses TRBD1 or TRBD2 (5 bases each). V lost 0 bases and J lost 1, with 12 bases in between. Per the germline V gene, CDR1 is SGHRS and CDR2 is YFSETQ. This CDR3 spans 16 amino acids. The CDR3 loop is CASSLASQGGTDTQYF. The DNA for the CDR3 is TGCGCCAGCAGCTTGGCCTCCCAGGGAGGCACAGATACGCAGTATTTT.